These 15 T cell receptor beta chains were all obtained from the same sample, sequenced in a study of T cell repertoires in cytomegalovirus infection. TCRdb fed the reads into MiXCR, producing one record per CDR3 protein. This table has nearly 450,000 distinct CDR3 sequences, approximately 31% appearing once. Sequencing was performed on PBMCs. The receptors derive from a human donor in good health (CMV status not recorded). Some clones in this sample may be carry-over from other donors' samples.

The V gene is TRBV7-4, the J gene TRBJ2-3, with D perhaps matching TRBD1 (5 bases). Trimming cost V 3 bases and J 6 bases, with 13 bases left between them. In germline, CDR1 is SGHVT, CDR2 SQSDAQ. CDR3 length: 14 amino acids. CDR3 sequence: CASSFAVGRDTQYF. CDR3 coding DNA: TGTGCCAGCAGCTTCGCGGTGGGGCGGGATACGCAGTATTTT.

The V and J genes are TRBV6-2 or TRBV6-3 and TRBJ2-3; 8 positions agree with TRBD1. CDR3 size: 12 residues. Trimming took 11 bases from V and 6 from J; bases not matched to a gene: 7. CDR1 and CDR2 from the germline V gene are MNHEY and SVGEGT. This CDR3 reads CAGGQGPDTQYF. Here the CDR3 DNA reads TGTGCCGGAGGACAGGGTCCGGATACGCAGTATTTT.

The V and J genes are TRBV11-2 and TRBJ1-4; D may be TRBD1 (5 bases). Per germline, CDR1 SGHAT and CDR2 FQNNGV. The length of the CDR3 is 14 residues. V shed 5 bases and J shed 7 bases, with 14 bases lying between them. The DNA of the CDR3 is TGTGCCAGCAGCCGGGGACGGGGGAGTGAAAAACTGTTTTTT. It yields the protein CASSRGRGSEKLFF.

The rearrangement joins TRBV18 to TRBJ2-5; D perhaps matches TRBD1 (6 bases). This CDR3 spans 15 amino acids. V gave up 6 bases and J gave up 4 bases, with 18 bases separating them. Germline CDR1 and CDR2: KGHSH and LQKENI. CDR3 sequence (DNA): TGTGCCAGCTCCCGACAACAGGGTAATGGAGAGACCCAGTACTTC. Residues: CASSRQQGNGETQYF.

This rearrangement joins TRBV7-9 to TRBJ1-6; perhaps TRBD1 as D (5 bases). In germline, CDR1 is SEHNR, CDR2 FQNEAQ (reference sequence). V lost 5 bases and J 10 bases, leaving 21 bases between the germline ends. This CDR3 is built from 16 residues. The CDR3 region is CASSPQGPKNRSPLHF. CDR3 DNA sequence: TGTGCCAGCAGCCCCCAGGGACCAAAAAATAGATCACCCCTCCACTTT.

This clonotype came up a few times. The rearrangement uses TRBV18 and TRBJ2-7, with D perhaps matching TRBD2 (6 bases). Germline assignment: CDR1 KGHSH and CDR2 LQKENI. Trimming pared 3 bases from V and 4 bases from J, leaving 16 bases between. This CDR3 contains 15 residues. The CDR3 here is CASSPRDGDPYEQYF. The CDR3 DNA reads TGTGCCAGCTCACCGCGGGACGGAGACCCTTACGAGCAGTACTTC.

The sample holds a few counts of this clonotype. The rearrangement uses TRBV19 and TRBJ1-5; perhaps TRBD1 as D (5 bases). CDR1 and CDR2 from the germline V gene are LNHDA and SQIVND (reference sequence). CDR3 size: 14 residues. V was trimmed by 3 bases and J by 4 bases, leaving 10 bases between them. CDR3 loop: CASSILGANQPQHF. The CDR3 region has the DNA TGTGCCAGTAGTATCCTCGGGGCAAATCAGCCCCAGCATTTT.

Note on this clonotype: This may be a read error, as it is one base from a much larger clone. The chain is built from TRBV6-2 or TRBV6-3 and TRBJ2-2; D uncertain. V lost 4 bases and J lost 1, with 7 bases in between. From germline, CDR1 is MNHEY and CDR2 SVGEGT. CDR3 length: 14 residues. The CDR3 nucleotides read TGTGCCAGCAGTTCTCAGAGGAACACCGGGGAGCTGTTTTTT. Protein sequence: CASSSQRNTGELFF.

This clonotype was counted only a few times. V gene TRBV7-2 combines with J gene TRBJ2-1; D perhaps matches TRBD2 (6 bases). CDR1 SGHTA and CDR2 FQGNSA come from the germline V gene. Trimming took 2 bases from V and 3 from J, leaving 11 bases between them. The CDR3 extends over 15 amino acids. This CDR3 is CASSLSVGGYNEQFF. As DNA, the CDR3 is TGTGCCAGCAGCTTATCGGTGGGGGGCTACAATGAGCAGTTCTTC.

The rearrangement uses TRBV6-1 and TRBJ1-6, with D perhaps TRBD1 (5 bases). The CDR3 runs to 20 residues. Germline V gives CDR1 MNHNS, CDR2 SASEGT. V lost 6 bases, J lost 0 bases, and 24 bases lay in between. As DNA, the CDR3 is TGTGCCAGCAGCCAAACGCAGGGTCTATTCTTCAGCTCCTATAATTCACCCCTCCACTTT. Protein sequence: CASSQTQGLFFSSYNSPLHF.

As for this clonotype: A much larger clone differs from this one at a single base, so this may be a read error. The chain is built from TRBV7-9 and TRBJ2-5, with 13 positions matching TRBD2. The CDR3 has 14 residues. Germline V gene data show CDR1 as SEHNR and CDR2 as FQNEAQ (reference sequence). DNA of the CDR3: TGTGCCAGCAACTTACTAGCGGGGGGGGCGACCCAGTACTTC. This gives the protein CASNLLAGGATQYF.

The chain employs TRBV7-2 and TRBJ2-3; D may be TRBD1 or TRBD2 (5 bases each). The CDR3 contains 15 residues. Trimming left V 6 bases short and J 2 bases short, with 15 bases between. Germline values: CDR1 SGHTA, CDR2 FQGNSA. CDR3 nucleotides: TGTGCCAGCAGACCTCATGGGGGAATCACAGATACGCAGTATTTT. Translating gives CASRPHGGITDTQYF.

The V and J genes are TRBV4-1 and TRBJ1-2, with D perhaps TRBD1 (6 bases). The CDR3 is made up of 18 amino acids. Trimming shortened V by 1 base and J by 8 bases, and 26 bases separated the two germline ends. Germline CDR1 is MGHRA and CDR2 is YSYEKL. Here the CDR3 reads CASSQAAPGTLTAGGYTF. DNA of the CDR3: TGCGCCAGCAGCCAAGCTGCACCCGGGACACTCACCGCCGGAGGCTACACCTTC.

This clonotype was picked up many times. The chain couples TRBV12-3 or TRBV12-4 to TRBJ1-1; no clear D gene. Trimming removed 3 bases from V and 5 bases from J, with 7 bases in between. The length of the CDR3 is 12 residues. CDR3 DNA sequence: TGTGCCAGCAGTTTTTGGGGTACTGAAGCTTTCTTT. It is translated as CASSFWGTEAFF.

This clonotype was found a few times. This chain joins TRBV5-1 and TRBJ2-1; the match to TRBD1 covers 9 bases. The V gene end was trimmed by 4 bases and the J gene end by 3 bases; junction bases not matched to a gene: 23. The CDR3 sequence is 21 residues long. From germline, CDR1 is SGHRS and CDR2 YFSETQ. This chain's CDR3 is CASSPTLLGTGILDLYNEQFF. The CDR3 bases are TGCGCCAGCAGCCCTACTCTTCTCGGGACAGGGATCTTGGACCTCTACAATGAGCAGTTCTTC.